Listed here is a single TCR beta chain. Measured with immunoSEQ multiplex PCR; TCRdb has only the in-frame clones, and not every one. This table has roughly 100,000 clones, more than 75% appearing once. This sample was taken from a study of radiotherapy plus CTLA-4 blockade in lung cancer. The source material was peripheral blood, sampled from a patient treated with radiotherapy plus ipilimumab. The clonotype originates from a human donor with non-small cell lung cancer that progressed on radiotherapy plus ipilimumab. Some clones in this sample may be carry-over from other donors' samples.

The CDR3 region has the DNA TGTGCCAGCAGCTTACGACAGGGAAACACCGGGGAGCTGTTTTTT. As protein: CASSLRQGNTGELFF. The chain has TRBV7-2 and TRBJ2-2, with TRBD1 matching 7 bases. The CDR3 sequence is 15 residues long. V lost 2 bases, J lost 2 bases, and 2 bases stayed unmatched. Germline-derived CDR1 and CDR2 are SGHTA and FQGNSA.